Sequencing of this T cell receptor beta chain was carried out in a study of blood T cell repertoires in COVID-19 (TCRdb year 2020). For the wider study: The collaborator samples originated in the United States, Italy and Spain and spanned the acute and convalescent phases of COVID-19. The prospective study material was composed of cDNA or gDNA derived from T cells, B-cell-depleted T cells, or PBMCs. The repertoires were made available in a free public database intended to serve as a resource for research on the immune response to SARS-CoV-2. Subjects who had been exposed to COVID-19, were actively infected with it, or had recovered from it provided the deeply sampled blood TCRbeta repertoires that made up the dataset. The samples were drawn from two sources: the first 160 participants of the ongoing ImmuneRACE study, and fewer than 1,500 subjects contributed by 6 global collaborators. The sample metadata nearly always contained a de-identified subject ID, COVID-19 status, age in years and sex. HLA class I and class II types, where available, came from metadata supplied by the sample provider rather than from assay-based typing. The study at large found these results: The quantity of clinical and demographic metadata differed by source and by participant and was supplied without curation.

The collaborating institutions used their own protocols to collect whole blood in K2EDTA tubes. For TCRbeta analysis, collaborator samples were shipped as frozen whole blood, as isolated PBMCs, or as DNA extracted from either sample type. TCRbeta CDR3 regions were amplified from genomic DNA using the immunoSEQ Assay, a bias-controlled multiplex PCR. The authors' analysis ran thus. Within the assay, amplification of reference gene primers was used to estimate how many nucleated cells each sample contained. Sequence reads were collapsed and filtered to measure the absolute abundance of every unique TCRbeta CDR3 rearrangement. For each sample, productive Simpson clonality was calculated as the square root of Simpson's diversity index across productive rearrangements. TCRdb holds this immuneACCESS table with in-frame rearrangements only. Some clones are missing; in checked studies, unresolved V genes explain under half, and the rest has no known cause. D and trimming come from the DNA, and the V and J calls and clone size come from that table. A total of 81,000 or so clones appear in this sample, 89% of them only once. Roughly 12% of the sample comes from the top ten.

Comment on this clone: Its antigen target is currently unknown. Base qualities are not recorded, but no much larger clone differs from it by a single base.

V sheds 2 bases and J sheds 0 bases, leaving 9 bases between their ends. Spanning cysteine to phenylalanine, the CDR3 consists of 15 amino acids. The CDR3 DNA has 45 bases and is translated from base 1. Taken from the germline V gene, the CDR1 and CDR2 loops are SGHDT and YYEEEE. Sequencing was performed on peripheral blood. The origin of this receptor is a man aged 65 to 79 with active or convalescent COVID-19. The chain couples TRBV5-6 to TRBJ2-4; a tentative D match to TRBD1 spans 6 bases. The bases read TGTGCCAGCAGCTTCACAGGGCTAGCCAAAAACATTCAGTACTTC. Translated, it gives CASSFTGLAKNIQYF.